Listed below are T cell receptor beta chains from one sample, sequenced in a study of T cell responses to AZD1222 COVID-19 vaccine. This table comes from immunoSEQ multiplex PCR, and its TCRdb copy is limited to in-frame clones, with some not included. The data show roughly 150,000 clones, with around nine tenths seen just once and about 1.6% held by the top ten. The sample consisted of peripheral blood, taken 28 days after the second AZD1222 dose. Every receptor here comes from an adult who received the AZD1222 COVID-19 vaccine. The CDR3 runs from the conserved cysteine through the conserved F or W. D genes are given only for firm matches.

cdr3_aa	cdr3_nt	d_call	v_call	j_call
CASSGEARNTEAFF	TGTGCCAGTAGTGGGGAGGCCAGGAACACTGAAGCTTTCTTT	NA	TRBV19	TRBJ1-1
CSASTSSGGLRGGELFF	TGCAGTGCTAGTACTTCTAGCGGAGGGTTGAGGGGCGGGGAGCTGTTTTTT	TRBD2	TRBV20-1	TRBJ2-2
CASSFSRGKGANVLTF	TGTGCCAGCAGTTTCTCCCGGGGGAAAGGGGCCAACGTCCTGACTTTC	NA	TRBV7-9	TRBJ2-6
CASSTDIRDTEAFF	TGTGCCAGCAGTACGGACATTCGGGACACTGAAGCTTTCTTT	NA	TRBV6-2/TRBV6-3	TRBJ1-1
CASSELGINSRGEAFF	TGTGCCAGCAGTGAATTAGGTATAAACAGTCGTGGGGAAGCTTTCTTT	NA	TRBV25-1	TRBJ1-1
CASSGRDRDEKLFF	TGTGCCAGCAGCGGCCGGGACAGGGATGAAAAACTGTTTTTT	TRBD1	TRBV9	TRBJ1-4
CASNSRGASPLHF	TGTGCCAGTAATTCTCGGGGGGCTTCACCCCTCCACTTT	NA	TRBV19	TRBJ1-6
CASSTPPEGKVGVTDTQYF	TGTGCCAGTAGCACCCCCCCGGAGGGAAAGGTTGGTGTGACAGATACGCAGTATTTT	NA	TRBV19	TRBJ2-3
CASSPPPGQGAEAFF	TGTGCCAGCAGCCCACCTCCGGGACAGGGAGCCGAAGCTTTCTTT	TRBD1	TRBV7-8	TRBJ1-1
CASSLGGSLRGQPQHF	TGTGCCAGCAGCCTTGGGGGTTCCCTTAGAGGTCAGCCCCAGCATTTT	NA	TRBV7-2	TRBJ1-5
CASSKPGLAGGPMNNEQFF	TGTGCCAGCAGCAAACCGGGACTAGCGGGGGGGCCCATGAACAATGAGCAGTTCTTC	NA	TRBV21-1	TRBJ2-1
CAWTVPDRDGYGYTF	TGTGCCTGGACTGTACCTGACAGGGACGGCTATGGCTACACCTTC	TRBD1	TRBV30	TRBJ1-2
CASSSGTSGYNEQFF	TGTGCCAGCAGTTCCGGGACTAGCGGATACAATGAGCAGTTCTTC	TRBD2	TRBV6-6	TRBJ2-1
CASAAGTASGNTIYF	TGTGCCAGCGCAGCTGGGACAGCCTCTGGAAACACCATATATTTT	TRBD1	TRBV5-4	TRBJ1-3
CASSPGGGPGLASNRAYEQYF	TGTGCCAGCTCACCAGGGGGCGGGCCGGGACTAGCGAGTAATCGCGCCTACGAGCAGTACTTC	TRBD2	TRBV18	TRBJ2-7
CASSPRAPGQGDIQYF	TGTGCCAGCAGTCCTAGGGCCCCGGGACAGGGGGACATTCAGTACTTC	TRBD1	TRBV27	TRBJ2-4
CASSLVGALGQETQYF	TGTGCCAGCAGCTTGGTGGGGGCGCTTGGGCAAGAGACCCAGTACTTC	NA	TRBV5-5	TRBJ2-5
CASSRLAGEQFF	TGTGCCAGCAGCCGACTAGCGGGTGAGCAGTTCTTC	TRBD2	TRBV3-1/TRBV3-2	TRBJ2-1
CASSLTPGPDTQYF	TGTGCCAGCAGCCTGACCCCAGGCCCAGATACGCAGTATTTT	NA	TRBV6-5	TRBJ2-3
CASGTSRSTDTQYF	TGTGCCAGTGGGACTAGCCGATCCACAGATACGCAGTATTTT	TRBD2	TRBV19	TRBJ2-3
CASSPEGQGSGNTIYF	TGTGCCAGCTCACCCGAGGGACAGGGGTCTGGAAACACCATATATTTT	TRBD1	TRBV18	TRBJ1-3
CASSLLGRSTDTQYF	TGTGCCAGCAGCTTATTAGGCCGGTCAACAGATACGCAGTATTTT	NA	TRBV7-9	TRBJ2-3